The source of this TCR beta chain is a study of T cell responses to AZD1222 COVID-19 vaccine. The germline CDR1 and CDR2 sequences are MRHNA and SNTAGT. The ends were cut back, 3 bases at V and 4 bases at J, with 10 bases in the middle. There are 14 residues in the CDR3. Remarks on this clone: Its antigen is as yet unknown.

Method: immunoSEQ multiplex PCR; TCRdb's copy keeps in-frame clones and lacks some. This table holds more than 150,000 clones, approximately 94% found once. Study conclusions and caveats: Most donors were white British and more were female, and clonal diversity was possibly underestimated. A rise in Spike-specific TCR breadth and depth followed two AZD1222 doses. The CD4 TCRs associated with vaccination extended across spike and predominated at 160-218 and 743-854. The repertoires were collected only after the peak T cell response.

The gene calls are TRBV6-4 and TRBJ1-5; perhaps TRBD1 as D (5 bases). This sequence was found in an adult who received the AZD1222 COVID-19 vaccine. The source material was peripheral blood, sampled 28 days after the second AZD1222 dose. As DNA, the CDR3 is TGTGCCAGCAGTGATGGGGCAGGGAATCAGCCCCAGCATTTT. Translation: CASSDGAGNQPQHF.